These 23 T cell receptor beta chains were sequenced from one sample in a study of shared clonotypes between healthy human individuals (dated by TCRdb to the early 2020s). Library creation used the immunoSEQ multiplex PCR assay. In its TCRdb copy, this immuneACCESS table keeps in-frame sequences only and misses some clones. Where compared with another copy, unresolved V genes explain less than half of these, and the others have no known cause. Counted in this sample were over a million clones; 95% to 99% of them appeared once. Of the sample, 0.4% to 0.55% is held by the ten largest clones. Material: naive CD4+ T cells sorted from blood. The cell subset or site label corresponds to: CD45RA+ positively selected. The receptors were sampled from a young man in good health.

The V call is TRBV28, the J call TRBJ2-1; 9 positions agree with TRBD2. This CDR3 is 19 amino acids long. The germline gives CDR1 MDHEN, CDR2 SYDVKM. V lost 5 bases to trimming and J lost 9 bases; unmatched junction nucleotides: 23. CDR3 in amino acids: CASSPKLLAAGGKTGEQFF. Written as DNA, the CDR3 is TGTGCCAGCAGTCCCAAATTACTAGCGGCGGGAGGGAAGACAGGTGAGCAGTTCTTC.

The CDR3 here is CARQADPGTAIYEQYF. The CDR3 nucleotides are TGTGCCCGCCAGGCTGACCCGGGGACAGCTATCTACGAGCAGTACTTC. The chain links TRBV2 to TRBJ2-7, with 7 bases that match TRBD1. The germline gives CDR1 SNHLY, CDR2 FYNNEI. J was trimmed by 3 bases and V by 11 bases; bases with no gene match: 19. The CDR3 runs 16 residues.

V is TRBV27 and J is TRBJ2-7; no definite D call. The germline gives CDR1 MNHEY, CDR2 SMNVEV (reference sequence). The CDR3 totals 16 residues. V was shortened by 0 bases and J by 0 bases, with 12 bases between the two germline ends. CDR3 in amino acids: CASSLSWTLSSYEQYF. The CDR3 coding sequence is TGTGCCAGCAGTTTATCATGGACCCTGAGCTCCTACGAGCAGTACTTC.

A word on this clone: One end of the junction is discordant with germline, which a read error may explain. This chain uses TRBV6-1 with TRBJ1-5, with D possibly matching TRBD1 (5 bases). The CDR3 runs to 11 residues. Germline CDR1 MNHNS, CDR2 SASEGT. DNA of the CDR3: TGTGCCAGCAGTGCGGGGGACGTCTGGTATTTT. This codes for CASSAGDVWYF.

The rearrangement joins TRBV18 to TRBJ1-1; D perhaps matches TRBD1 (6 bases). The V and J ends lost 2 bases and 8 bases respectively, with 15 bases between them. Germline V gene lookup returns CDR1 KGHSH and CDR2 LQKENI. The CDR3 is made up of 14 amino acids. The CDR3 region has the DNA TGTGCCAGCTCACCATTTACAGGGACTAAAGAAGCTTTCTTT. The encoded protein is CASSPFTGTKEAFF.

The chain has TRBV28 and TRBJ1-5, with D maybe TRBD1 (5 bases). Germline V gene sequence: CDR1 MDHEN, CDR2 SYDVKM. The CDR3 length is 13 residues. The germline V and J ends were trimmed by 5 bases and 7 bases, with 12 bases remaining between them. The CDR3 here is CASSAPGRQPQHF. CDR3 DNA: TGTGCCAGCAGTGCACCGGGACGACAGCCCCAGCATTTT.

This chain links TRBV18 with TRBJ2-6, with 9 bases identical to TRBD2. CDR1 and CDR2 (germline): KGHSH, LQKENI. Trimming at V came to 9 bases and at J to 9 bases, leaving 15 bases not matched to a gene. The CDR3 sequence is 16 residues long. The CDR3 reads CASTPVRGGRVNVLTF. The CDR3 DNA follows: TGTGCCAGTACCCCCGTCAGGGGCGGGAGGGTCAACGTCCTGACTTTC. Supplemented by reference TRBV18 and TRBJ2-6, the full variable domain reads NAGVMQNPRHLVRRRGQEARLRCSPMKGHSHVYWYRQLPEEGLKFMVYLQKENIIDESGMPKERFSAEFPKEGPSILRIQQVVRGDSAAYFCASTPVRGGRVNVLTFGAGSRLTVL.

The chain links TRBV7-8 to TRBJ2-5, with unresolved D. Germline V gene data show CDR1 as SGHVS and CDR2 as FQNEAQ. Trimming left V 0 bases short and J 5 bases short, with 16 bases between. This CDR3 region has 16 residues. CDR3 protein: CASSLAQHRFMETQYF. CDR3 DNA: TGTGCCAGCAGCTTAGCGCAACACCGCTTTATGGAGACCCAGTACTTC.

V is TRBV28 and J is TRBJ1-1, with D unresolved. The V end lost 6 bases, the J end lost 1 base, and 6 bases lay between the germline ends. The CDR3 loop spans 12 amino acids. Germline V gene lookup returns CDR1 MDHEN and CDR2 SYDVKM. The DNA for the CDR3 is TGTGCCAGCAGGGGTCCGAACACTGAAGCTTTCTTT. Its protein is CASRGPNTEAFF.

This sequence joins TRBV18 and TRBJ2-1; the match to TRBD2 covers 12 bases. Germline trimming cut 4 bases from V and 5 bases from J; bases unmatched to any gene: 3. CDR3 size: 15 residues. CDR1 is KGHSH, CDR2 LQKENI, per germline. CDR3 amino acids: CASSQGLAGNNEQFF. In nucleotides, the CDR3 is TGTGCCAGCTCACAAGGACTAGCGGGAAACAATGAGCAGTTCTTC. Full variable domain (remainder filled in from reference TRBV18 and TRBJ2-1): NAGVMQNPRHLVRRRGQEARLRCSPMKGHSHVYWYRQLPEEGLKFMVYLQKENIIDESGMPKERFSAEFPKEGPSILRIQQVVRGDSAAYFCASSQGLAGNNEQFFGPGTRLTVL.

The sample holds one count of this clone. V and J are TRBV18 and TRBJ1-4; 7 bases line up with TRBD1. Unmatched junction bases numbered 8, after V lost 3 bases and J lost 7 bases. The CDR3 is 15 residues long. Germline V gene sequence: CDR1 KGHSH, CDR2 LQKENI. The CDR3 region is CASSPMTGSSEKLFF. The CDR3 bases are TGTGCCAGCTCACCTATGACAGGGTCGAGTGAAAAACTGTTTTTT.

This chain uses TRBV7-8 with TRBJ1-3; maybe TRBD1 (5 bases). Germline-derived CDR1 and CDR2 are SGHVS and FQNEAQ. This CDR3 has 15 residues. V dropped 6 bases and J dropped 0 bases, with 12 bases sitting between them. The CDR3 region is CASRQGLASGNTIYF. The CDR3 DNA reads as TGTGCCAGCAGGCAGGGACTGGCCTCTGGAAACACCATATATTTT.

This clone was seen only once. The chain joins TRBV18 to TRBJ1-4; 10 bases agree with TRBD1. Per germline, CDR1 KGHSH and CDR2 LQKENI. This CDR3 has 15 amino acids. V shed 1 base and J 6 bases; nucleotides not matched to a gene: 2. CDR3 DNA: TGTGCCAGCTCACCACTCGGGACAGGGGATGAAAAACTGTTTTTT. The encoded protein is CASSPLGTGDEKLFF.

V and J are TRBV5-1 and TRBJ1-1; D remains unclear. Trimming left V 0 bases short and J 2 bases short, with 11 bases between. Germline assignment: CDR1 SGHRS and CDR2 YFSETQ. The length of the CDR3 is 15 residues. For the CDR3, the DNA is TGCGCCAGCAGCTTGGAGGCTCCCGCCAACACTGAAGCTTTCTTT. Protein: CASSLEAPANTEAFF.

The J gene is TRBJ2-7, the V gene TRBV18; 9 nucleotides align to TRBD2. Trimming at V came to 5 bases and at J to 2 bases, leaving 7 bases not matched to a gene. The CDR3 runs to 15 residues. The germline V gene has CDR1 KGHSH and CDR2 LQKENI. The CDR3 bases are TGTGCCAGCTCAATAAATAGCGGGGGACCCTACGAGCAGTACTTC. Its translation: CASSINSGGPYEQYF.

This chain joins TRBV6-5 and TRBJ2-1; no reliable D call. Deletions cut 0 bases from V and 0 bases from J, with 9 bases between. The germline gives CDR1 MNHEY, CDR2 SVGAGI. The CDR3 is 16 residues long. CDR3 sequence reads: CASSYSTAVSYNEQFF. Written as DNA, the CDR3 is TGTGCCAGCAGTTACTCTACTGCTGTCTCCTACAATGAGCAGTTCTTC.

The chain recombines TRBV6-1 with TRBJ2-7; 7 bases line up with TRBD1. Germline values: CDR1 MNHNS, CDR2 SASEGT. The CDR3 consists of 15 residues. With 3 bases clipped from V and 3 bases from J, the junction kept 8 bases outside the gene matches. DNA of the CDR3: TGTGCCAGCAGTGACGAGGGGGCTTCGGTCTACGAGCAGTACTTC. This gives the protein CASSDEGASVYEQYF.

The CDR3 coding sequence is TGTGCCAGCAGCGTAGAGGTCAGCCAGACCTCTGGGGCCAACGTCCTGACTTTC. Protein product: CASSVEVSQTSGANVLTF. The chain recombines TRBV9 with TRBJ2-6, with unresolved D. The CDR3 contains 18 residues. Trimming stripped 0 bases from V and 0 bases from J, with 13 bases between. CDR1 is SGDLS, CDR2 YYNGEE, per germline.

This clone has a single count. This chain uses TRBV4-2 with TRBJ1-3, with D possibly matching TRBD1 (5 bases). The germline V gene encodes CDR1 LGHNA and CDR2 YNFKEQ. V lost 0 bases to trimming and J lost 0 bases, with 24 bases between them. The CDR3 runs 21 residues. The DNA of the CDR3 is TGTGCCAGCAGCCAAGAAAATCTTCCCGCACCCCGGGGCCGCTCTGGAAACACCATATATTTT. Amino acids: CASSQENLPAPRGRSGNTIYF.

This clone was detected only once. V and J are TRBV27 and TRBJ2-1; TRBD2 matches 9 bases. In germline, CDR1 is MNHEY, CDR2 SMNVEV (reference sequence). J gave up 7 bases and V 2 bases, and 12 bases lay outside the gene matches. The CDR3 contains 17 residues. CDR3 in DNA: TGTGCCAGCAGTTTACGGATCGCGGGAGGGCCGGGTAATGAGCAGTTCTTC. Translation gives CASSLRIAGGPGNEQFF.

This chain uses TRBV6-1 with TRBJ1-1, with TRBD1 as a possible D gene (5 bases). CDR3 length: 15 residues. V was cut by 3 bases and J by 4 bases, with 15 bases left in between. The V gene's germline CDR1 is MNHNS and CDR2 SASEGT. As DNA, the CDR3 is TGTGCCAGCAGTGATTATCCAGGGAGGTCCACTGAAGCTTTCTTT. This gives the protein CASSDYPGRSTEAFF.

The V and J genes are TRBV15 and TRBJ1-4; 10 nucleotides line up with TRBD1. Germline CDR1 reads LNHNV; CDR2 reads YYDKDF (reference sequence). The ends lost 2 bases at V and 6 bases at J; junction bases unmatched: 3. The CDR3 sequence is 15 residues long. The CDR3 sequence: CATSRSGTGDEKLFF. In DNA form, the CDR3 reads TGTGCCACCAGCAGATCAGGGACAGGGGATGAAAAACTGTTTTTT.

The rearrangement links TRBV19 to TRBJ2-1; D not resolved. The CDR3 extends over 11 amino acids. Germline V CDR1 and CDR2: LNHDA, SQIVND (reference sequence). V was clipped by 10 bases and J by 6 bases, with 10 bases between them. The DNA for the CDR3 is TGTGCCACCCTGGACGGCAATGAGCAGTTCTTC. Translation gives CATLDGNEQFF.